This T cell receptor (beta chain) derives from a study of blood T cell repertoires in COVID-19. Using immunoSEQ multiplex PCR, the repertoire was profiled, and TCRdb retains in-frame clones only, with some absent. The sample includes some 150,000 clones, 84% of them seen just once. J was trimmed by 3 bases and V by 2 bases; bases with no gene match: 11. In germline, CDR1 is KGHDR, CDR2 SFDVKD. CDR3 size: 18 residues. Input material: PBMCs or T cells enriched from blood (not recorded which). V usage is TRBV24-1 and J usage is TRBJ2-3; TRBD2 matches at 9 bases. This TCR derives from a woman younger than 30 who had been exposed to COVID-19. In DNA, the CDR3 is TGTGCCACCAGTGATTGGGCAATAACTAGCGGGCAAACAGATACGCAGTATTTT. It codes for CATSDWAITSGQTDTQYF.